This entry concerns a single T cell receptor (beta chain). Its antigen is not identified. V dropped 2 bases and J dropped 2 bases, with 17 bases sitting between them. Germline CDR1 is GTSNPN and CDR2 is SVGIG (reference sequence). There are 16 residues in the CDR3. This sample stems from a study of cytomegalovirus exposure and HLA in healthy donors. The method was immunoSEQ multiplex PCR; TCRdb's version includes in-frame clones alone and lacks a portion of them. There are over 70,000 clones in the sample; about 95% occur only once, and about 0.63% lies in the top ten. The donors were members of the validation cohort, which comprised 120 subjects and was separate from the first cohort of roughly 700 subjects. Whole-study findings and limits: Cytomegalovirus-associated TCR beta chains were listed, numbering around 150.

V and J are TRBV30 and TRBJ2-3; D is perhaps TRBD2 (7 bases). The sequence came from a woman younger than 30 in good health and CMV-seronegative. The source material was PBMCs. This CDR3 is CAWSPSWGGATDTQYF. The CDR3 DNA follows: TGTGCCTGGAGTCCTTCCTGGGGGGGGGCCACAGATACGCAGTATTTT.